This T cell receptor (beta chain) is drawn from a study of pediatric ulcerative colitis. Libraries were prepared by immunoSEQ multiplex PCR; TCRdb keeps only in-frame clonotypes and omits some of them. The top ten clones hold around 7.6% of a sample with 15,000 to 20,000 clones, 80% of them seen once. Notes on the study in general: In rectum, acute severe colitis had expanded clones and less diversity. A couple of rectal CDR3 clonotypes occurred in all ulcerative colitis patients.

CDR1 and CDR2 (germline): SGHTA, FQGTGA. The CDR3 is 13 residues long. The V gene lost 2 bases and the J gene lost 4 bases, with 7 bases spanning the gap. The rectum was sampled with one to two pinch biopsies at colonoscopy. Concerning this clone: The antigen is undetermined.

The sequencing sample was made of gut tissue. This sequence was found in a boy aged 5-17 years who was a control in a study of pediatric ulcerative colitis. The J gene is TRBJ2-3, the V gene TRBV7-3; TRBD2 is a possible D gene (6 bases). This chain's CDR3 is CASSLRGSDTQYF. The CDR3 DNA sequence: TGTGCCAGCAGCTTACGGGGGTCAGATACGCAGTATTTT.